These 10 T cell receptor beta chains originate from one sample sequenced in a study of T cell changes during pregnancy in multiple sclerosis. Libraries were prepared by immunoSEQ multiplex PCR; TCRdb keeps only in-frame clonotypes and omits some of them. Of 40,000 to 45,000 clones listed, about 91% are singletons. This specimen consisted of CD4+ T cells from peripheral blood mononuclear cells, obtained before pregnancy. The receptors come from a female donor with multiple sclerosis, enrolled in a pregnancy study.

The J gene is TRBJ2-5, the V gene TRBV11-2; TRBD2 aligns across 8 bases. CDR3 size: 14 residues. The V segment lost 5 bases and the J segment 5 bases; nucleotides outside the gene matches: 7. CDR1 is SGHAT and CDR2 is FQNNGV in the germline V gene. For the CDR3, the DNA is TGTGCCAGCAGCCAGAGCGGGGGAGGCGAGACCCAGTACTTC. This encodes CASSQSGGGETQYF.

This clone was picked up one time. V usage is TRBV7-9 and J usage is TRBJ1-1; maybe TRBD1 (5 bases). CDR3 length: 11 residues. Trimming took off 7 bases at V and 7 bases at J, with 10 bases between the two ends. The germline V gene encodes CDR1 SEHNR and CDR2 FQNEAQ (reference sequence). CDR3 sequence (DNA): TGTGCCAGCACACAGGAGGGTGAAGCTTTCTTT. Its translation: CASTQEGEAFF.

V usage is TRBV19 and J usage is TRBJ2-7; 7 positions agree with TRBD2. The CDR3 has 16 amino acids. CDR1 is LNHDA, CDR2 SQIVND, per germline (reference sequence). Trimming cost V 1 base and J 0 bases; bases outside gene matches: 6. CDR3 region: CASSIAQRGSSYEQYF. CDR3 nucleotides: TGTGCCAGTAGTATAGCGCAGCGGGGAAGCTCCTACGAGCAGTACTTC.

This clone has a handful of counts. This chain uses TRBV6-5 with TRBJ1-2; D perhaps matches TRBD1 (6 bases). Germline CDR1 is MNHEY and CDR2 is SVGAGI. The CDR3 is 13 amino acids. V was cut by 0 bases and J by 12 bases, with 14 bases left in between. The CDR3 region has the DNA TGTGCCAGCAGTTACTCGAAAAACAGGGCGAACACCTTC. Its protein product is CASSYSKNRANTF.

The CDR3 loop reads CASSLAPGIGETQYF. The CDR3 DNA reads TGCGCCAGCAGCTTGGCGCCGGGAATCGGGGAGACCCAGTACTTC. The chain employs TRBV5-1 and TRBJ2-5, with D tentatively TRBD2 (5 bases). CDR1 SGHRS and CDR2 YFSETQ come from the germline V gene. The CDR3 is made up of 15 amino acids. V was trimmed by 0 bases and J by 5 bases, leaving 14 bases between them.

The rearrangement joins TRBV9 to TRBJ2-1; the match to TRBD2 covers 10 bases. V was clipped by 0 bases and J by 9 bases; unmatched bases: 9. The CDR3 has 16 residues. The germline V gene has CDR1 SGDLS and CDR2 YYNGEE. DNA for the CDR3: TGTGCCAGCAGCGTAGATAGCGGGGGGCTCTTGGTTGAGCAGTTCTTC. This translates into CASSVDSGGLLVEQFF.

This sequence joins TRBV19 and TRBJ1-5; tentatively, D is TRBD1 (5 bases). V was trimmed by 8 bases and J by 0 bases, leaving 17 bases between them. Germline CDR1 is LNHDA and CDR2 is SQIVND (reference sequence). The CDR3 is made up of 16 amino acids. The CDR3 DNA is TGTGCCAGTGCGGAGACAGTTCTTTATAGCAATCAGCCCCAGCATTTT. Residues: CASAETVLYSNQPQHF.

This sequence joins TRBV7-9 and TRBJ2-3, with 8 bases identical to TRBD2. Trimming took 1 base from V and 3 from J; bases not matched to a gene: 3. The CDR3 loop spans 15 amino acids. CDR1 is SEHNR, CDR2 FQNEAQ, per germline (reference sequence). The CDR3 loop reads CASSLEAGGTDTQYF. CDR3 DNA sequence: TGTGCCAGCAGCTTAGAGGCGGGGGGAACAGATACGCAGTATTTT.

The CDR3: CASSKTGNTGELFF. The CDR3 nucleotides read TGTGCCAGCAGCAAGACAGGGAACACCGGGGAGCTGTTTTTT. V and J are TRBV11-1 and TRBJ2-2; TRBD1 might be the D (6 bases). The V end lost 5 bases, the J end lost 1 base, and 8 bases lay between the germline ends. This CDR3 has 14 amino acids. Germline V lookup: CDR1 SGHAT, CDR2 FQDESV (reference sequence).

The rearrangement joins TRBV4-2 to TRBJ2-3, with 8 nucleotides matching TRBD2. The CDR3 length is 16 residues. Trimming removed 0 bases from V and 2 bases from J; junction bases left unmatched: 4. Germline V gene sequence: CDR1 LGHNA, CDR2 YNFKEQ. The CDR3 spells CASSQEGGGFTDTQYF. The CDR3 nucleotides read TGTGCCAGCAGCCAAGAGGGCGGGGGGTTCACAGATACGCAGTATTTT.